The clone carrying this TCR beta chain occurred a few times. The data derive from a study of shared clonotypes between healthy human individuals. Sequenced by immunoSEQ multiplex PCR; TCRdb stores in-frame clones only, minus some. The sample shows 980,000 or so clones, over 60% of them seen only once. The source of this sequence is a man aged 18-30 years in good health. The sample comprised memory CD4+ T cells sorted from blood. Subset: CD45RA-negative fraction.

This CDR3 reads CASSIAGKSYNEQFF. The CDR3 bases are TGTGCCAGCTCCATAGCGGGGAAGTCCTACAATGAGCAGTTCTTC. This chain links TRBV18 with TRBJ2-1, with 8 bases identical to TRBD2. The CDR3 sequence is 15 residues long. The V and J ends lost 6 bases and 1 base, in that order; junction bases with no gene match: 5. The germline CDR1 and CDR2 sequences are KGHSH and LQKENI. Together with reference TRBV18 and TRBJ2-1, the CDR3 gives the full variable domain: NAGVMQNPRHLVRRRGQEARLRCSPMKGHSHVYWYRQLPEEGLKFMVYLQKENIIDESGMPKERFSAEFPKEGPSILRIQQVVRGDSAAYFCASSIAGKSYNEQFFGPGTRLTVL.